A single TCR beta chain is shown here with its context. Its binding antigen is unknown. Base qualities are not recorded, but no much larger clone differs from it by a single base. Inclusive of the bounding cysteine and phenylalanine, the CDR3 is 14 residues long. Only CDR3 DNA remains: 42 bases, in frame from the first base. The germline V gene (reference sequence) sets CDR1 to LNHDA and CDR2 to SQIVND. Relative to germline, V is 3 bases shorter and J is 4 bases shorter, with 10 bases between their ends. This sample's treatment or condition label indicates: preoperative locoregional IRX-2 cytokine immunotherapy. The samples were obtained from a phase Ib study in which preoperative, locoregional IRX-2 cytokine immunotherapy intended to prime immune responses was tested. Donors were patients with early-stage breast cancer who received IRX-2 before surgery. This sample was included in a study of preoperative IRX-2 immunotherapy in early breast cancer (dated by TCRdb to between 2018 and 2021).

The library came from the immunoSEQ multiplex PCR assay. Entries here come from immuneACCESS through TCRdb and include only in-frame sequences with V and J called. Some clones fail to appear in such tables; in the studies checked, an unresolved V gene covers under half of the shortfall, and the cause of the remainder is unknown. This sample holds roughly 93,000 clones; just over 85% were observed only once. The ten largest clones represent roughly 2% of the sample. This clonotype originated in a human donor with breast cancer. The sequence links TRBV19 to TRBJ1-5; a confident D gene designation cannot be given. Sequenced material: tumor tissue, taken after IRX-2 immunotherapy. The DNA sequence follows: TGTGCCAGTAGTATTTCAGACTCTAATCAGCCCCAGCATTTT. The translation is CASSISDSNQPQHF.